These 5 T cell receptor beta chains came from one sample sequenced in a study of T cell changes during pregnancy in multiple sclerosis. Assay used: immunoSEQ multiplex PCR; TCRdb lists only in-frame clones, some missing. This sample has over 85,000 clones; around 93% occur once, and the top ten carry about 1.8%. Specimen: peripheral blood, collected in the first trimester of pregnancy. The receptor source for this set is a female donor in good health, enrolled as a control in a pregnancy study.

The V gene is TRBV29-1, the J gene TRBJ2-5; TRBD1 might be the D (7 bases). The CDR3 length is 16 residues. Germline assignment: CDR1 SQVTM and CDR2 ANQGSEA. V shed 7 bases and J shed 5 bases, with 26 bases lying between them. The CDR3 loop is CSAGRTGGHPTETQYF. In nucleotides, the CDR3 is TGCAGCGCGGGGAGGACAGGCGGCCACCCCACGGAGACCCAGTACTTC.

The chain is built from TRBV15 and TRBJ2-3; TRBD1 matches at 8 bases. After removal of 3 bases from V and 5 bases from J, the junction contained 7 bases not matched to a gene. Germline V gives CDR1 LNHNV, CDR2 YYDKDF (reference sequence). The CDR3 has 15 residues. The CDR3 sequence: CATSSTGGGIDTQYF. The CDR3 bases are TGTGCCACCAGCAGCACAGGGGGTGGAATAGATACGCAGTATTTT.

Of note for this clone: The junction differs from germline at one of its ends, possibly a read error. The gene calls are TRBV6-6 and TRBJ1-5; D uncertain. CDR1 is MNHNY and CDR2 is SVGAGI in the germline V gene (reference sequence). CDR3 size: 13 residues. The CDR3 loop reads CASRYYEPQPQHF. The CDR3 nucleotides are TGTGCCAGCAGGTACTATGAGCCTCAGCCCCAGCATTTT.

This clone has just one count. The rearrangement joins TRBV7-2 to TRBJ1-5, with 8 bases lining up with TRBD1. Germline loops: CDR1 SGHTA, CDR2 FQGNSA. The CDR3 is 14 amino acids. V was clipped by 5 bases and J by 4 bases; unmatched bases: 4. As DNA, the CDR3 is TGTGCCAGCAGCCTGACAGGGGTAAATCAGCCCCAGCATTTT. Its translation: CASSLTGVNQPQHF.

The V gene is TRBV30, the J gene TRBJ2-1; D is perhaps TRBD2 (6 bases). Germline V gene sequence: CDR1 GTSNPN, CDR2 SVGIG (reference sequence). Deletions cut 3 bases from V and 9 bases from J, with 12 bases between. The CDR3 totals 12 residues. The CDR3 coding sequence is TGTGCCTGGAGGGTCCGGGAGCCTGAGCAGTTCTTC. Translation: CAWRVREPEQFF.